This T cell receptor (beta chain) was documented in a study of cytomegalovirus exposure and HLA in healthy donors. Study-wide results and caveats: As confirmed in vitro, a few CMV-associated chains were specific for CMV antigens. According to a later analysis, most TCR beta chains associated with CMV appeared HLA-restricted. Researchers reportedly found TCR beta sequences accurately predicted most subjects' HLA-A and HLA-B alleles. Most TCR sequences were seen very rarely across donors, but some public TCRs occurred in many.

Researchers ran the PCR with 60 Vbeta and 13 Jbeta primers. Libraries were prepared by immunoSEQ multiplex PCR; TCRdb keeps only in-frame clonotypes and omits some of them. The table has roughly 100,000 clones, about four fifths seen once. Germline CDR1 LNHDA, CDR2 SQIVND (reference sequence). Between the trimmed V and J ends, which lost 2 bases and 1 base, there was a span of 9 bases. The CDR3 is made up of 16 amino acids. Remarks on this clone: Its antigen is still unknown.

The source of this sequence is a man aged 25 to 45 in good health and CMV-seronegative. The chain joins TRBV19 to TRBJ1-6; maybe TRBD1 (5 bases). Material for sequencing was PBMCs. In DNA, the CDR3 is TGTGCCAGTAGTATAAGGCGGGGGTCCTATAATTCACCCCTCCACTTT. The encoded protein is CASSIRRGSYNSPLHF.